This TCR beta chain is from a study of cytomegalovirus exposure and HLA in healthy donors. The wider study: Across 350 to 500 genotyped donors, around 82% landed in the Caucasian-associated ancestry cluster.

Whole-study results and caveats: About 87% or about 30% of the time was how often most TCR beta V segments were productive, according to an earlier analysis. The listing of 150 to 200 TCR beta chains classed them as cytomegalovirus-associated. In a later analysis, several top co-occurrence clusters appeared linked to parvovirus B19, influenza, CMV and Epstein-Barr virus.

PCR was performed using 60 Vbeta and 13 Jbeta primers. Method: immunoSEQ multiplex PCR; TCRdb's copy keeps in-frame clones and lacks some. This table has some 220,000 clones, about 85% appearing once. This clone was detected a few times. Its cognate antigen is unknown. CDR3 length: 16 residues. Trimming pared 6 bases from V and 4 bases from J, leaving 16 bases between. Germline V gene sequence: CDR1 SNHLY, CDR2 FYNNEI. The rearrangement links TRBV2 to TRBJ1-6; no reliable D call. The specimen was PBMCs. This TCR was sampled from a girl under 10 years old in good health and CMV-seronegative. CDR3 coding DNA: TGTGCCAGCAGGGAGTCGGTATACGGGTATAATTCACCCCTCCACTTT. Residues: CASRESVYGYNSPLHF. Full variable domain (rest looked up from reference TRBV2 and TRBJ1-6): EPEVTQTPSHQVTQMGQEVILRCVPISNHLYFYWYRQILGQKVEFLVSFYNNEISEKSEIFDDQFSVERPDGSNFTLKIRSTKLEDSAMYFCASRESVYGYNSPLHFGNGTRLTVT.